This entry is about one T cell receptor beta chain. This sample is part of a study of blood T cell repertoires in COVID-19. The wider study: There were acute and convalescent COVID-19 samples, and they came from the United States, Italy and Spain.

Original processing methods: Reference gene primer amplification gave nucleated cell count estimates. TCRdb keeps only in-frame clones here, not all; method: immunoSEQ multiplex PCR. From that table come the V and J calls and clone size; the DNA was used to work out D and trimming. The sample holds around 300,000 clones, about 87% seen once. The clonotype originates from a woman in her forties with acute or convalescent COVID-19. Sequencing was carried out using peripheral blood.

This chain's CDR3 is CASTPGGASTEAFF. The CDR3 region has the DNA TGTGCCAGTACCCCTGGAGGGGCGAGCACTGAAGCTTTCTTT. The rearrangement joins TRBV19 to TRBJ1-1; D might be TRBD1 (5 bases). The V end was cut by 7 bases, the J end by 4 bases, with 16 bases between. CDR3 length equals 14 residues. Germline CDR1 is LNHDA and CDR2 is SQIVND (reference sequence).